This T cell receptor (beta chain) was recovered during a study of post-analysis software for immune sequencing data. Study observations and caveats: Five TRBV segments appeared more often in patients than in controls, and TRBV5-6, TRBV5-1 and TRBV20-1 were among these. Normalized Chao1 diversity was significantly reduced in patients versus controls.

The CDR3 has 15 amino acids. Looked up from germline, CDR1 is SGHTA and CDR2 is FQGNSA. Trimming removed 3 bases from V and 6 bases from J; junction bases left unmatched: 8. A note on this clonotype: The antigen is unknown.

Sequencing libraries made from TCR beta cDNA carried unique molecular identifiers. MiXCR, applied by TCRdb to the PCR reads, yields one record per CDR3 protein. The sample carries 650,000 to 850,000 distinct CDR3 sequences, about 45% recorded once. Sequences were obtained from blood. The chain has TRBV7-2 and TRBJ2-3; TRBD2 matches at 8 bases. The TCR sequence derives from a girl aged 5 to 17 with multiple sclerosis. The CDR3 is CASSFGTGGSDTQYF. The CDR3 nucleotides are TGTGCCAGCAGCTTCGGTACGGGAGGGTCCGATACGCAGTATTTT.